Reported below is one TCR beta chain. This sample was included in a study of Graves' ophthalmopathy and Graves' hyperthyroidism. RNA transcripts were the template, and TCR beta CDR3 regions were amplified from them. The workflow started with a first-round RT-PCR run with HTBI primers and then moved on to a second-round multiplex PCR. One entry per CDR3 protein results from TCRdb running MiXCR on the multiplex PCR reads. Among about 550,000 distinct CDR3 sequences listed, just under 40% were seen once. This CDR3 has 15 residues. Germline V gene lookup returns CDR1 ENHRY and CDR2 SYGVKD. V was clipped by 3 bases and J by 3 bases, with 12 bases between them.

The TCR sequence derives from an adult man with Graves' hyperthyroidism. Sequenced sample: peripheral blood or thyroid tissue (not recorded which). The gene calls are TRBV10-3 and TRBJ1-5; maybe TRBD1 (5 bases). The CDR3 DNA is TGTGCCATCAGTGAAAGCCCAGGGAACAATCAGCCCCAGCATTTT. Protein sequence: CAISESPGNNQPQHF.